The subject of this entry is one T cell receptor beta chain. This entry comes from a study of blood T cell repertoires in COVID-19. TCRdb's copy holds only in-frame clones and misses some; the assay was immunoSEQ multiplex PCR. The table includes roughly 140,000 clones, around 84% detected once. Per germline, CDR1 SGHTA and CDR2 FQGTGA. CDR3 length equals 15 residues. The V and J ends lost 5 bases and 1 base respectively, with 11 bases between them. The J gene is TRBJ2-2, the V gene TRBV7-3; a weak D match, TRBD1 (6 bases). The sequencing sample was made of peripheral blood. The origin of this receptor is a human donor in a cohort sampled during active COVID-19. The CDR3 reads CASSPRGGNTGELFF. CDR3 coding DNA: TGTGCCAGCAGCCCCCGAGGGGGGAACACCGGGGAGCTGTTTTTT.